The 7 T cell receptor beta chains below were found in one sample sequenced in a study of blood T cell repertoires in COVID-19 (dated by TCRdb to the early 2020s). Preparation of the library involved the immunoSEQ multiplex PCR assay. Sourced from immuneACCESS, this table was stored by TCRdb with only in-frame sequences that have V and J called. A share of the clones is absent; for the studies checked, an unresolved V gene accounts for under half, and the remainder has no known explanation. This sample holds hundreds of thousands of clones; roughly 85% were observed only once. The ten largest clones take up roughly 5.3% of the sample. Sample: PBMCs or T cells enriched from blood (not recorded which). These receptors were collected from a man aged 35 to 55 who had been exposed to COVID-19.

The chain is built from TRBV5-1 and TRBJ1-1; D may be TRBD1 (6 bases). Germline CDR1 SGHRS, CDR2 YFSETQ. The CDR3 is 15 amino acids. Trimming shortened V by 5 bases and J by 3 bases, and 17 bases separated the two germline ends. The CDR3 is CASSLAGGGDTEAFF. The CDR3 DNA reads as TGCGCCAGCAGTCTCGCCGGAGGGGGGGACACTGAAGCTTTCTTT. Together with reference TRBV5-1 and TRBJ1-1, the CDR3 gives the full variable domain: KAGVTQTPRYLIKTRGQQVTLSCSPISGHRSVSWYQQTPGQGLQFLFEYFSETQRNKGNFPGRFSGRQFSNSRSEMNVSTLELGDSALYLCASSLAGGGDTEAFFGQGTRLTVV.

The chain combines TRBV3-1 (or the pseudogene TRBV3-2) with TRBJ2-1; D gene ambiguous. CDR1 is LGHDT and CDR2 is YNNKEL in the germline V gene (reference sequence). V was pared by 1 base and J by 6 bases, with 7 bases between. This CDR3 region has 13 residues. The CDR3 region has the DNA TGTGCCAGCAGCCAAGCCCTGTTCAATGAGCAGTTCTTC. Translated, it gives CASSQALFNEQFF.

This chain connects TRBV4-1 to TRBJ2-3, with 10 bases matching TRBD2. Per germline, CDR1 MGHRA and CDR2 YSYEKL. The V gene end was trimmed by 1 base and the J gene end by 3 bases; junction bases not matched to a gene: 4. The CDR3 loop spans 16 amino acids. This CDR3 is CASSQASSGSTDTQYF. The CDR3 region has the DNA TGCGCCAGCAGCCAAGCGTCTAGCGGGAGTACAGATACGCAGTATTTT.

The chain recombines TRBV7-9 with TRBJ2-7, with D possibly TRBD1 on 6 matching bases. The CDR3 covers 18 residues. Trimming removed 8 bases at V and 1 base at J, with 27 bases between. Germline-derived CDR1 and CDR2 are SEHNR and FQNEAQ (reference sequence). DNA for the CDR3: TGTGCCAGCGCTGTTTTTGGTGTACCGGGACACCGATCCTACGAGCAGTACTTC. It encodes CASAVFGVPGHRSYEQYF.

This rearrangement joins TRBV7-2 to TRBJ1-2, with D possibly matching TRBD1 (6 bases). In germline, CDR1 is SGHTA, CDR2 FQGNSA. Trimming took off 2 bases at V and 4 bases at J, with 14 bases between the two ends. This CDR3 is 15 amino acids long. The CDR3 DNA follows: TGTGCCAGCAGCTTAACGTCGGACAGAATCTATGGCTACACCTTC. It yields the protein CASSLTSDRIYGYTF. The complete variable domain, with remaining parts taken from reference TRBV7-2 and TRBJ1-2, reads GAGVSQSPSNKVTEKGKDVELRCDPISGHTALYWYRQSLGQGLEFLIYFQGNSAPDKSGLPSDRFSAERTGGSVSTLTIQRTQQEDSAVYLCASSLTSDRIYGYTFGSGTRLTVV.

V is TRBV7-2 and J is TRBJ2-3, with TRBD2 as a possible D gene (6 bases). The CDR3 length is 15 residues. V was pared by 3 bases and J by 2 bases, with 12 bases between. Germline CDR1 SGHTA, CDR2 FQGNSA. CDR3 residues: CASSLGGLYTDTQYF. The CDR3 DNA reads TGTGCCAGCAGCTTGGGGGGACTTTACACAGATACGCAGTATTTT.

The rearrangement uses TRBV2 and TRBJ1-2, with D uncertain. V was shortened by 4 bases and J by 6 bases, with 9 bases between the two germline ends. This CDR3 has 12 amino acids. CDR1 is SNHLY and CDR2 is FYNNEI in the germline V gene. CDR3: CASSASVDGYTF. CDR3 sequence (DNA): TGTGCCAGCAGTGCGTCTGTAGATGGCTACACCTTC.